These 22 T cell receptor beta chains were all obtained from the same sample, sequenced in a study of shared clonotypes between healthy human individuals. Sequenced by immunoSEQ multiplex PCR; TCRdb stores in-frame clones only, minus some. The sample lists around 500,000 clones; more than 65% were seen once. Sequences were obtained from PBMCs. The receptor source for this set is a woman aged 40 to 50 in good health. Some clones in this sample may be carry-over from other donors' samples.

About this clone itself: Mismatch with germline at one junction end may stem from a read error. Distinct nucleotide sequences in the sample also encode this CDR3. The J gene is TRBJ2-3, the V gene TRBV25-1; the match to TRBD2 covers 13 bases. Germline loops: CDR1 MGHDK, CDR2 SYGVNS. This CDR3 has 18 amino acids. CDR3 residues: CASSVLAGGIFGTDTQYF. CDR3 bases: TGTGCTAGCAGTGTACTAGCGGGAGGGATCTTTGGCACAGATACGCAGTATTTT.

Comments on this clone: This likely stems from a read error, as it lies one base from a far larger clone. The chain is built from TRBV18 and TRBJ1-4; D ambiguous. Germline V CDR1 and CDR2: KGHSH, LQKENI. The CDR3 is made up of 14 amino acids. The CDR3 spells CASSPGLQNEKLLF. The CDR3 DNA is TGTGCCAGCTCACCAGGGTTACAAAATGAAAAACTGCTTTTT.

This clone was counted only a few times. This chain joins TRBV28 and TRBJ1-4; D is perhaps TRBD1 (6 bases). The CDR3 is made up of 15 amino acids. Germline V gene data show CDR1 as MDHEN and CDR2 as SYDVKM. Between the trimmed V and J ends, which lost 5 bases and 7 bases, there was a span of 17 bases. The CDR3 loop reads CASSPWGARAEKLFF. The CDR3 nucleotides are TGTGCCAGCAGTCCCTGGGGGGCGCGGGCTGAAAAACTGTTTTTT.

As regards this clone: A far larger clone is off by one base, so a read error is likely. This CDR3 is also generated by other DNA sequences in the sample. J is TRBJ2-3 and V is TRBV7-9, with 12 bases fitting TRBD2. The CDR3 loop spans 18 amino acids. The germline V gene has CDR1 SEHNR and CDR2 FQNEAQ (reference sequence). The CDR3: CASSLTLAGGAIADTQYF. The DNA for the CDR3 is TGTGCCAGCAGCTTGACCCTAGCGGGAGGGGCGATCGCAGACACGCAGTATTTT.

Note on this clone: It differs at one base from a far larger clone, so likely a read error. V is TRBV6-1 and J is TRBJ1-2; D is unclear. CDR1 MNHNS and CDR2 SASEGT come from the germline V gene. There are 15 residues in the CDR3. CDR3 in DNA: TGTACCAGCAGCTTACAGTCGGGGAATAACTATGGCTACACCTTC. This encodes CTSSLQSGNNYGYTF.

V usage is TRBV6-5 and J usage is TRBJ1-5, with D unresolved. The CDR3 has 15 amino acids. V was shortened by 2 bases and J by 0 bases, with 8 bases between the two germline ends. Germline CDR1 and CDR2: MNHEY and SVGAGI. This chain's CDR3 is CASSYATDSNQPQHF. The CDR3, as DNA: TGTGCCAGCAGTTACGCGACGGATAGCAATCAGCCCCAGCATTTT.

The chain recombines TRBV5-4 with TRBJ2-5; 11 bases are shared with TRBD2. V lost 4 bases and J lost 1; bases outside the gene matches: 3. Germline values: CDR1 SGHNT, CDR2 YYREEE (reference sequence). The CDR3 spans 15 residues. CDR3 in amino acids: CASSATSGVQETQYF. For the CDR3, the DNA is TGTGCCAGCAGCGCGACTAGCGGGGTCCAAGAGACCCAGTACTTC.

Concerning this clone: This sequence is one base from a far larger clone and is likely a read error. The same CDR3 also results from other DNA sequences found in this sample. The V call is TRBV2, the J call TRBJ1-2; TRBD1 is a possible D gene (6 bases). The germline CDR1 and CDR2 sequences are SNHLY and FYNNEI. The CDR3 covers 16 residues. The CDR3 bases are TGTGCTAGCAGTGAAGAGGCCGGGACGACAGGTGGTGGCTACACCTTC. Translated, it gives CASSEEAGTTGGGYTF.

This clone was counted between two and nine times. The rearrangement links TRBV18 to TRBJ2-2, with 7 bases that match TRBD1. Germline lookup yields CDR1 KGHSH and CDR2 LQKENI. V lost 8 bases to trimming and J lost 4 bases; unmatched junction nucleotides: 7. The CDR3 has 14 residues. The CDR3 DNA follows: TGTGCCAGCCAGGGACAGCCGGTCACCGGGGAGCTGTTTTTT. It yields the protein CASQGQPVTGELFF. The variable domain in full, completed from reference TRBV18 and TRBJ2-2, reads NAGVMQNPRHLVRRRGQEARLRCSPMKGHSHVYWYRQLPEEGLKFMVYLQKENIIDESGMPKERFSAEFPKEGPSILRIQQVVRGDSAAYFCASQGQPVTGELFFGEGSRLTVL.

J is TRBJ2-6 and V is TRBV10-3, with D unclear. The CDR3 has 18 amino acids. Per germline, CDR1 ENHRY and CDR2 SYGVKD. The V and J ends lost 4 bases and 0 bases respectively, with 16 bases between them. CDR3 region: CAISGVGRSSSGANVLTF. CDR3 in DNA: TGTGCCATCAGTGGGGTTGGGCGATCTAGCTCTGGGGCCAACGTCCTGACTTTC.

The rearrangement joins TRBV9 to TRBJ2-1; D not certain. Germline V gene lookup returns CDR1 SGDLS and CDR2 YYNGEE. The CDR3 is 16 amino acids. V was shortened by 3 bases and J by 7 bases, with 20 bases between the two germline ends. The CDR3 DNA sequence: TGTGCCAGCAGCGCCCCCGAGGTGGAGACTGATAATGAGCAGTTCTTC. Translation: CASSAPEVETDNEQFF. Full variable domain (outside the CDR3, taken from reference TRBV9 and TRBJ2-1): DSGVTQTPKHLITATGQRVTLRCSPRSGDLSVYWYQQSLDQGLQFLIQYYNGEERAKGNILERFSAQQFPDLHSELNLSSLELGDSALYFCASSAPEVETDNEQFFGPGTRLTVL.

Comments on this clone: This sample also contains other DNA sequences that code for the same CDR3. The chain is built from TRBV6-5 and TRBJ2-5; D gene uncertain. V was clipped by 0 bases and J by 5 bases, with 4 bases between them. CDR3 length: 12 amino acids. The germline V gene has CDR1 MNHEY and CDR2 SVGAGI. The CDR3 DNA reads as TGTGCCAGCAGTTACTCACAGGAGACCCAGTACTTC. It specifies CASSYSQETQYF.

The rearrangement joins TRBV4-3 to TRBJ1-1; weak D call: TRBD1 (5 bases). V lost 0 bases and J 5 bases, leaving 13 bases between the germline ends. The CDR3 is 15 amino acids. Looked up from germline, CDR1 is LGHNA and CDR2 is YSLEER. The CDR3 sequence: CASSQDGGRETEAFF. The CDR3 DNA reads TGCGCCAGCAGCCAAGATGGGGGGAGAGAGACTGAAGCTTTCTTT.

Concerning this clone itself: A far larger clone differs by one base, so this is likely a read error. This chain joins TRBV4-3 and TRBJ2-5, with 13 bases identical to TRBD2. Germline V lookup: CDR1 LGHNA, CDR2 YSLEER. This CDR3 spans 18 amino acids. The V gene end was trimmed by 4 bases and the J gene end by 5 bases; junction bases not matched to a gene: 13. CDR3 amino acids: CASSLSTGTSGMGETQYF. The CDR3 nucleotides read TGCGCCAGCAGCCTCTCCACCGGGACTAGCGGGATGGGGGAGACCCAGTACTTC.

This chain joins TRBV6-1 and TRBJ2-3; D perhaps matches TRBD2 (5 bases). Trimming pared 3 bases from V and 1 base from J, leaving 8 bases between. Germline-derived CDR1 and CDR2 are MNHNS and SASEGT. CDR3 length: 14 residues. CDR3 sequence: CASSDKGGTDTQYF. As DNA, the CDR3 is TGTGCCAGCAGTGATAAGGGAGGCACAGATACGCAGTATTTT.

Notes on this clone: A far larger clone is off by one base, so a read error is likely. This chain joins TRBV2 and TRBJ2-1, with 10 bases fitting TRBD2. V lost 4 bases to trimming and J lost 7 bases; unmatched junction nucleotides: 7. Germline CDR1 and CDR2: SNHLY and FYNNEI. The CDR3 loop spans 15 amino acids. CDR3 DNA: TGTGCCAGCAGTGGGATAGCGGGAGGTAGGAATGAGCAGTTCTTC. This sequence encodes CASSGIAGGRNEQFF.

This chain joins TRBV19 and TRBJ1-1, with D perhaps TRBD1 (5 bases). Trimming removed 0 bases from V and 7 bases from J, with 9 bases in between. Per germline, CDR1 LNHDA and CDR2 SQIVND (reference sequence). The CDR3 consists of 13 residues. CDR3 sequence: CASSIDRVNEAFF. The CDR3 DNA sequence: TGTGCCAGTAGTATAGACAGGGTGAATGAAGCTTTCTTT. Based on the CDR3 plus reference TRBV19 and TRBJ1-1, the full variable domain is DGGITQSPKYLFRKEGQNVTLSCEQNLNHDAMYWYRQDPGQGLRLIYYSQIVNDFQKGDIAEGYSVSREKKESFPLTVTSAQKNPTAFYLCASSIDRVNEAFFGQGTRLTVV.

The chain links TRBV7-6 to TRBJ2-5; a weak D match, TRBD1 (5 bases). V lost 1 base to trimming and J lost 7 bases, with 16 bases between them. CDR1 is SGHVS, CDR2 FNYEAQ, per germline. CDR3 length: 15 residues. The CDR3 loop reads CASSLVFWGVGTQYF. In DNA, the CDR3 is TGTGCCAGCAGCTTAGTATTTTGGGGCGTTGGGACCCAGTACTTC.

The chain carries TRBV27 and TRBJ2-7; 9 bases agree with TRBD2. Germline V lookup: CDR1 MNHEY, CDR2 SMNVEV (reference sequence). The CDR3 spans 15 residues. V lost 2 bases and J lost 1; bases outside the gene matches: 3. CDR3 residues: CASSLISGSSYEQYF. As DNA, the CDR3 is TGTGCCAGCAGTTTAATTAGCGGGAGTTCCTACGAGCAGTACTTC.

The V call is TRBV9, the J call TRBJ2-5; a weak D match, TRBD2 (6 bases). Between the trimmed V and J ends, which lost 5 bases and 3 bases, there was a span of 17 bases. The CDR3 spans 15 residues. Germline V gene sequence: CDR1 SGDLS, CDR2 YYNGEE. The CDR3: CASSETGLWEETQYF. The CDR3 nucleotides read TGTGCCAGCAGTGAAACGGGACTTTGGGAAGAGACCCAGTACTTC.

The chain has TRBV27 and TRBJ1-2, with D tentatively TRBD1 (6 bases). Germline CDR1 is MNHEY and CDR2 is SMNVEV (reference sequence). V lost 5 bases and J lost 10, with 14 bases in between. This CDR3 is 12 amino acids long. The CDR3: CASSPPQGSYTF. CDR3 DNA: TGTGCCAGCAGTCCACCACAGGGTTCCTACACCTTC.

Comment on this clone: One base separates it from a far larger clone, so it is likely a read error. The gene calls are TRBV10-2 and TRBJ1-5, with TRBD1 identical over 8 bases. Germline CDR1 is WSHSY and CDR2 is SAAADI. J lost 2 bases, V lost 4 bases, and 4 bases had no gene match. The CDR3 contains 15 residues. The CDR3 protein is CASSGDRTRNQPQHF. CDR3 coding DNA: TGCGCCAGCAGTGGGGACAGGACCCGCAATCAGCCCCAGCATTTT.